Sequencing of this TCR beta chain was carried out in a study of T cell responses to AZD1222 COVID-19 vaccine. Sequenced by immunoSEQ multiplex PCR; TCRdb stores in-frame clones only, minus some. The sample lists 100,000 or so clones, around 90% seen once, with roughly 1.7% in the top ten. A single count supports this clone. The V gene end was trimmed by 3 bases and the J gene end by 7 bases; junction bases not matched to a gene: 9. The CDR3 has 15 residues. Germline V CDR1 and CDR2: KGHSH, LQKENI. The sequence came from an adult in good health. The chain combines TRBV18 with TRBJ1-5; 7 bases match TRBD1. Material: peripheral blood, obtained on day 0 of AZD1222 vaccination. CDR3 sequence reads: CASSPPDRVGQPQHF. DNA of the CDR3: TGTGCCAGCTCACCCCCCGACAGGGTGGGGCAGCCCCAGCATTTT.